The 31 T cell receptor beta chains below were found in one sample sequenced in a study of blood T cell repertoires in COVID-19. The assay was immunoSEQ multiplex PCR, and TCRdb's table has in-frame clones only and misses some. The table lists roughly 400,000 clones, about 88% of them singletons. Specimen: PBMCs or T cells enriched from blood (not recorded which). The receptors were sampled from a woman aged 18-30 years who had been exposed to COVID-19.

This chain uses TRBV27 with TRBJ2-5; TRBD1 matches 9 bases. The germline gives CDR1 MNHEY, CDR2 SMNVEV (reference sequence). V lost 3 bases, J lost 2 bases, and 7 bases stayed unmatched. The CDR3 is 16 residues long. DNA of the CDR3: TGTGCCAGCAGTTTCAGGGGGACAGGGCCGCAAGAGACCCAGTACTTC. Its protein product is CASSFRGTGPQETQYF.

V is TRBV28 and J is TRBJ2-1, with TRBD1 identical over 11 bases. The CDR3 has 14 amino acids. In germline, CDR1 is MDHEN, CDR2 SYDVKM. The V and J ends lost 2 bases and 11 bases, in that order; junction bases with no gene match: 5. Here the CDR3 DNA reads TGTGCCAGCAGTTTAACCGGGACAGGGGGTAAGCAGTTCTTC. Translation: CASSLTGTGGKQFF. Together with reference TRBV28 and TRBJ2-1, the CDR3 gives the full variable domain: DVKVTQSSRYLVKRTGEKVFLECVQDMDHENMFWYRQDPGLGLRLIYFSYDVKMKEKGDIPEGYSVSREKKERFSLILESASTNQTSMYLCASSLTGTGGKQFFGPGTRLTVL.

In DNA form, the CDR3 reads TGTGCCAGCAGTTTCGACTCCGAGCAGTACTTC. Translated: CASSFDSEQYF. The chain uses TRBV28 and TRBJ2-7; D is unresolved. V shed 3 bases and J shed 6 bases, with 6 bases lying between them. The CDR3 contains 11 residues. Germline V CDR1 and CDR2: MDHEN, SYDVKM.

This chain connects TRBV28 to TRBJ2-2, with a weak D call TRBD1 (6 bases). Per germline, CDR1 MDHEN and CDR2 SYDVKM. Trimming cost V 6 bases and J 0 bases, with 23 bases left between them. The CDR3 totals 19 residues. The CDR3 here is CASSRPRDTSRPNTGELFF. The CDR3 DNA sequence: TGTGCCAGCAGCCGCCCCAGGGACACGTCAAGACCGAACACCGGGGAGCTGTTTTTT.

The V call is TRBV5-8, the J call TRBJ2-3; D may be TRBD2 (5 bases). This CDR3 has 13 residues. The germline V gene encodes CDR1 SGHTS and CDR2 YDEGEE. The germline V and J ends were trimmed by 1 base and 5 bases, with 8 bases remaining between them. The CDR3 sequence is CASSLSGEDTQYF. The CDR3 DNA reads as TGTGCCAGCAGCTTGTCCGGGGAAGATACGCAGTATTTT.

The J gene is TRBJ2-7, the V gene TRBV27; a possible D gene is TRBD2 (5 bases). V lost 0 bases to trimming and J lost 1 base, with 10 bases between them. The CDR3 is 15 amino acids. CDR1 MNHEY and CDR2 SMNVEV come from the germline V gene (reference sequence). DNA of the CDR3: TGTGCCAGCAGTTTATCGTCGGGGTCTTCCTACGAGCAGTACTTC. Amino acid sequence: CASSLSSGSSYEQYF.

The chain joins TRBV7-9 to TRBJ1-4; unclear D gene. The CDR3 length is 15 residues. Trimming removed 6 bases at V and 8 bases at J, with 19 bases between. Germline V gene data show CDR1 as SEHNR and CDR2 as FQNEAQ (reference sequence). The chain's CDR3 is CASRRAGGPNEKLFF. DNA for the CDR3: TGTGCCAGCAGACGAGCGGGAGGTCCCAACGAAAAACTGTTTTTT.

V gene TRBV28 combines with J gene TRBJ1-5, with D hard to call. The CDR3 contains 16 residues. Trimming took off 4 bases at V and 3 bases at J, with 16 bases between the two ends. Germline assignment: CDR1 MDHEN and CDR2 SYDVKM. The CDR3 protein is CASSSRGARDNQPQHF. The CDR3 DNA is TGTGCCAGCAGTTCCCGGGGTGCCCGTGACAATCAGCCCCAGCATTTT.

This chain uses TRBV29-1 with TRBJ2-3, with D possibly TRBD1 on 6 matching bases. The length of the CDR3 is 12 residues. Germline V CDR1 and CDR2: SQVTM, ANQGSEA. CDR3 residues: CSTGLVADTQYF. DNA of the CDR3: TGCAGTACAGGGCTAGTAGCAGATACGCAGTATTTT.

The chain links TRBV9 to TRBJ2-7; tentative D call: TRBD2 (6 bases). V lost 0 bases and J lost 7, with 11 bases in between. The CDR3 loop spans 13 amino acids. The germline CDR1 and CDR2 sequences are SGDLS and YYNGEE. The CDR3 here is CASSVDPAGEQYF. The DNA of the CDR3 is TGTGCCAGCAGCGTAGATCCGGCGGGGGAGCAGTACTTC.

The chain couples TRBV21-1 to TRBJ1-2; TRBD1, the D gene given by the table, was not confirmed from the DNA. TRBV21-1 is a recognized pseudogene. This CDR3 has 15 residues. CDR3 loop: CASNRGRLLNYGYTF. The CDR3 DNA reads TGTGCCAGCAACAGGGGGCGGTTGTTGAACTATGGCTACACCTTC.

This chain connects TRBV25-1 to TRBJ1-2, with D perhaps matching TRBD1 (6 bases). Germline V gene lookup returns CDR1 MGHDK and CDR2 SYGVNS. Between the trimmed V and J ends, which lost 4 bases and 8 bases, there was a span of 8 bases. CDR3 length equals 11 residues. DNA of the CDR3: TGTGCCAGCAGTGCCACAGGGGGCTACACCTTC. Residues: CASSATGGYTF.

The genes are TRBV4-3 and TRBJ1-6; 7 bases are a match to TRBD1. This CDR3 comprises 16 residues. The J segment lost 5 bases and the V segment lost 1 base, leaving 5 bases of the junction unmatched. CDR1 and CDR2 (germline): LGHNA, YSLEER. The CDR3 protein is CASSQGYRGNNSPLHF. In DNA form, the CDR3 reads TGCGCCAGCAGCCAAGGCTACAGGGGAAATAATTCACCCCTCCACTTT.

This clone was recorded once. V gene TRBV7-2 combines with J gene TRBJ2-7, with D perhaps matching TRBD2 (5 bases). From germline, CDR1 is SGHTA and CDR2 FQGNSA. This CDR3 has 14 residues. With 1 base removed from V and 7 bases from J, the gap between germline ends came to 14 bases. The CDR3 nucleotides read TGTGCCAGCAGCTTAGGCCCCTCGTCGGGGGAGCAGTACTTC. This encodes CASSLGPSSGEQYF.

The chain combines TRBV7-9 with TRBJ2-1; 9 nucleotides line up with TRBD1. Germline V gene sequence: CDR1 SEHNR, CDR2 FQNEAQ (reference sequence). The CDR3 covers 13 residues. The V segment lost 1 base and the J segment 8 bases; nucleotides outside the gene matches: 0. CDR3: CASSLGTGDEQFF. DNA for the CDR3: TGTGCCAGCAGCTTAGGGACAGGGGATGAGCAGTTCTTC.

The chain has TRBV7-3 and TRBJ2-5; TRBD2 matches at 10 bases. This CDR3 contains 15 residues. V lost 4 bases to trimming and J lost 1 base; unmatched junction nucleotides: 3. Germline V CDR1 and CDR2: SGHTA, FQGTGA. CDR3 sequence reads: CASSSSGGGQETQYF. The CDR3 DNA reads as TGTGCCAGCAGCTCAAGCGGGGGGGGCCAAGAGACCCAGTACTTC.

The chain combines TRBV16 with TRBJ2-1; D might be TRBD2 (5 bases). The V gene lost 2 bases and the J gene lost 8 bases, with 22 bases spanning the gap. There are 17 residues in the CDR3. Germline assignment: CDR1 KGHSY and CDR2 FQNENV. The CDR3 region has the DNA TGTGCCAGCAGCCAAGAGGCCCCGGGTGAGGGAATGGATGAGCAGTTCTTC. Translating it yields CASSQEAPGEGMDEQFF.

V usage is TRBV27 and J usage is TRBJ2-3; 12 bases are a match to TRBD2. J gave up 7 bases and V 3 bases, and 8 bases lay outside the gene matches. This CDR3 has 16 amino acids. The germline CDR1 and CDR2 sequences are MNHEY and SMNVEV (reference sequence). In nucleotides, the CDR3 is TGTGCCAGCAGTTTCCTACTAGCGGGGGGTCCAAATACGCAGTATTTT. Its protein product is CASSFLLAGGPNTQYF.

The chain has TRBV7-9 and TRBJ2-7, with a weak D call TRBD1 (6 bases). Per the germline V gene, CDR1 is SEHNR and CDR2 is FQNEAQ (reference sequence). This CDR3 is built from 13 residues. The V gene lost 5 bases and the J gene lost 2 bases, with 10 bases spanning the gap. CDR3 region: CASSEGQTYEQYF. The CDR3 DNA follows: TGTGCCAGCAGCGAAGGACAGACCTACGAGCAGTACTTC.

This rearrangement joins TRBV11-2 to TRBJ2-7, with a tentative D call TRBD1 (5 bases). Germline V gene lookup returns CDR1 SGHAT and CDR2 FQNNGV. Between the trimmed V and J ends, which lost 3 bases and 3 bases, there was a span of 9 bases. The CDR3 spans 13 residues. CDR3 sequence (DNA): TGTGCCAGCAGCTTTAACAGGAACTACGAGCAGTACTTC. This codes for CASSFNRNYEQYF.

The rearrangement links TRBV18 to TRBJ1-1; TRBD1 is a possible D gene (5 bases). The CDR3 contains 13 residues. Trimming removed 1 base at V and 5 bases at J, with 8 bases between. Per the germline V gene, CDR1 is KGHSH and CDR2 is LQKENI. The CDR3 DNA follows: TGTGCCAGCTCACCACAGGGGAGGACTGAAGCTTTCTTT. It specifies CASSPQGRTEAFF.

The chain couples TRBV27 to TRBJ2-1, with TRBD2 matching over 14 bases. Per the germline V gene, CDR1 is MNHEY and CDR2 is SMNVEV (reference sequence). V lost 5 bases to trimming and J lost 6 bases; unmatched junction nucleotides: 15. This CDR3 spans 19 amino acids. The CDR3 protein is CASSGRTGGLAGAFNEQFF. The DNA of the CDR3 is TGTGCCAGCAGTGGAAGGACAGGGGGACTAGCGGGGGCCTTCAATGAGCAGTTCTTC.

CDR3 coding DNA: TGTGCCAGCTCACCAAGTGGCAGGGGGAACAATGAGCAGTTCTTC. It specifies CASSPSGRGNNEQFF. This sequence joins TRBV18 and TRBJ2-1, with 7 bases identical to TRBD1. From germline, CDR1 is KGHSH and CDR2 LQKENI. The CDR3 consists of 15 residues. V lost 2 bases and J lost 5; bases outside the gene matches: 6.

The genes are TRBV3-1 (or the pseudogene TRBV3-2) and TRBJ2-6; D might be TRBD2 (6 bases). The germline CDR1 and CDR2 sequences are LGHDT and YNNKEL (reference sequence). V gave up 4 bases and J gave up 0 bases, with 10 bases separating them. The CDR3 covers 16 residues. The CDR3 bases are TGTGCCAGCAGCCCAACTAGCAGCTCTGGGGCCAACGTCCTGACTTTC. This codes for CASSPTSSSGANVLTF.

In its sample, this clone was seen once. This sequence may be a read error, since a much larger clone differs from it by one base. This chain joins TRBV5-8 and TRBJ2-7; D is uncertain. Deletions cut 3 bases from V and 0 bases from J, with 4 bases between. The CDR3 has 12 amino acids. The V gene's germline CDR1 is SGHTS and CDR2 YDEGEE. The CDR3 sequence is CASSSSSYEQYF. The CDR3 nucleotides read TGTGCCAGCAGCTCCAGCTCCTACGAGCAGTACTTC.

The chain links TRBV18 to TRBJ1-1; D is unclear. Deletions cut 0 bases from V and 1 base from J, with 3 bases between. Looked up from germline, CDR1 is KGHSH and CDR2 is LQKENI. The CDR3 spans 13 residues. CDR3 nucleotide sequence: TGTGCCAGCTCACCACCGGCGAACACTGAAGCTTTCTTT. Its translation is CASSPPANTEAFF. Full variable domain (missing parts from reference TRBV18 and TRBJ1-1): NAGVMQNPRHLVRRRGQEARLRCSPMKGHSHVYWYRQLPEEGLKFMVYLQKENIIDESGMPKERFSAEFPKEGPSILRIQQVVRGDSAAYFCASSPPANTEAFFGQGTRLTVV.

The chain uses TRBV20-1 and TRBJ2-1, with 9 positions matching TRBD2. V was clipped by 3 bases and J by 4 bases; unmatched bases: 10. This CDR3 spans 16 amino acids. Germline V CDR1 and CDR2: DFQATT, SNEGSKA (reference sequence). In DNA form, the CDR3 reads TGCAGTGCTAGTGACCCACTAGCGGGCCCTTACAATGAGCAGTTCTTC. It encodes CSASDPLAGPYNEQFF.

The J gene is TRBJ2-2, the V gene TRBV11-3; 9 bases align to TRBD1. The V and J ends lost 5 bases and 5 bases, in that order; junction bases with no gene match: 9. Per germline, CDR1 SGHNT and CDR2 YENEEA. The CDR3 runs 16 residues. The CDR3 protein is CASSISQGARTGELFF. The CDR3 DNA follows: TGTGCCAGCAGCATATCACAGGGGGCGCGGACCGGGGAGCTGTTTTTT. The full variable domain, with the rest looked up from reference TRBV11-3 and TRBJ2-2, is EAGVVQSPRYKIIEKKQPVAFWCNPISGHNTLYWYLQNLGQGPELLIRYENEEAVDDSQLPKDRFSAERLKGVDSTLKIQPAELGDSAVYLCASSISQGARTGELFFGEGSRLTVL.

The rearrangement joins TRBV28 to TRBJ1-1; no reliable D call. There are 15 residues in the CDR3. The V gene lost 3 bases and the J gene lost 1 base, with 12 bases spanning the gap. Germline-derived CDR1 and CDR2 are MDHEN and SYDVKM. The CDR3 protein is CASSFTGSGNTEAFF. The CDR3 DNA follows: TGTGCCAGCAGTTTTACGGGGTCGGGGAACACTGAAGCTTTCTTT.

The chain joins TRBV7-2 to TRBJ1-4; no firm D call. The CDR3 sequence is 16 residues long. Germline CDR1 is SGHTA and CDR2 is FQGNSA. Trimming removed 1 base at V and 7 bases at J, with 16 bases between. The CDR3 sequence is CASSLEGPGRSEKLFF. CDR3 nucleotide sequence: TGTGCCAGCAGCTTAGAAGGCCCGGGGAGGAGTGAAAAACTGTTTTTT.

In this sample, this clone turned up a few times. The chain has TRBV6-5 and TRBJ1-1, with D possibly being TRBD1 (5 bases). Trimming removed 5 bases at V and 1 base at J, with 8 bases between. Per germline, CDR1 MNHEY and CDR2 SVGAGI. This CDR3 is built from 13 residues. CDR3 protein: CASSNTGNTEAFF. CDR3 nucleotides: TGTGCCAGCAGTAATACAGGGAACACTGAAGCTTTCTTT.